The sequence of this T cell receptor beta chain was determined in a study of T cells in tumors after PD-1 blockade. As for the study in general: A subset received ongoing vismodegib 150 mg daily alongside anti-PD-1 therapy. Mean per blood sample: 90,000 to 120,000 templates (about 24,000-270,000), roughly 34,000 unique clonotypes.

TCRdb keeps only in-frame clones here, not all; method: immunoSEQ multiplex PCR. The sample includes roughly 25,000 clones, 82% seen only once; the top ten take 12%. The germline V gene encodes CDR1 MNHEY and CDR2 SVGAGI. The V and J ends lost 0 bases and 9 bases, in that order; junction bases with no gene match: 8. The CDR3 covers 16 residues. The material was PBMCs, obtained after anti-PD-1 treatment. The clonotype was recovered from a human donor with basal cell carcinoma. The chain joins TRBV6-5 to TRBJ2-1; 10 bases are a match to TRBD2. The CDR3 sequence is CASSYSASGGAPEQFF. The CDR3 DNA reads TGTGCCAGCAGTTACTCAGCCAGCGGGGGGGCCCCTGAGCAGTTCTTC.